The 15 T cell receptor beta chains below come from one sample, sequenced in a study of T cells after yellow fever vaccination. TCRdb ran MiXCR on the 5' RACE reads and lists one entry per CDR3 protein. The data hold hundreds of thousands of distinct CDR3 sequences, with about 3.5% observed a single time. Sequencing used PBMCs, obtained on the day of the yellow fever booster vaccination. These receptors all come from a man aged 18-30 years who received the YFV17D yellow fever vaccine.

The chain carries TRBV20-1 and TRBJ2-6; 9 positions match TRBD1. CDR1 and CDR2 from the germline V gene are DFQATT and SNEGSKA (reference sequence). This CDR3 spans 18 amino acids. With V trimmed by 3 bases and J by 0 bases, 9 bases remained unmatched. CDR3 sequence reads: CSASDGTGYNSGANVLTF. Written as DNA, the CDR3 is TGCAGTGCTAGTGACGGGACAGGGTACAACTCTGGGGCCAACGTCCTGACTTTC.

This clonotype showed up many times. The rearrangement joins TRBV11-3 to TRBJ2-7; 7 bases are shared with TRBD1. CDR1 and CDR2 (germline): SGHNT, YENEEA. This CDR3 is built from 13 residues. The CDR3 is CASSLDRDYEQYV. In DNA form, the CDR3 reads TGTGCCAGCAGCCTAGACAGGGACTACGAGCAGTACGTC.

This clonotype has a count of ten or more. The chain employs TRBV20-1 and TRBJ1-5; D is uncertain. The CDR3 length is 13 residues. In germline, CDR1 is DFQATT, CDR2 SNEGSKA (reference sequence). V gave up 6 bases and J gave up 6 bases, with 15 bases separating them. The CDR3 DNA sequence: TGCAGTGCCCCAAATCCGGGTCCTCAGCCCCAGCATTTT. Translation: CSAPNPGPQPQHF.

The gene calls are TRBV20-1 and TRBJ1-2, with D possibly matching TRBD1 (5 bases). CDR1 and CDR2 (germline): DFQATT, SNEGSKA (reference sequence). With 6 bases removed from V and 7 bases from J, the gap between germline ends came to 15 bases. The length of the CDR3 is 12 residues. The CDR3 DNA reads TGCAGTGCCCCCTTCCTGGGGGGTGGCTACACCTTC. Protein: CSAPFLGGGYTF.

The sample holds a few counts of this clonotype. The genes are TRBV11-2 and TRBJ2-7; TRBD1 might be the D (5 bases). Germline CDR1 reads SGHAT; CDR2 reads FQNNGV. The V and J ends lost 1 base and 12 bases respectively, with 10 bases between them. The CDR3 is 11 amino acids. CDR3 protein: CASSLVLGAYF. Written as DNA, the CDR3 is TGTGCCAGCAGCTTAGTGTTAGGGGCGTACTTC.

This clonotype was seen a few times. V and J are TRBV10-3 and TRBJ2-5; D perhaps matches TRBD1 (5 bases). V was shortened by 3 bases and J by 0 bases, with 11 bases between the two germline ends. Germline values: CDR1 ENHRY, CDR2 SYGVKD. The CDR3 consists of 15 residues. CDR3 bases: TGTGCCATCAGTGACAGGGTAGGGTACCAAGAGACCCAGTACTTC. Translating gives CAISDRVGYQETQYF.

This clonotype has only a few counts. J is TRBJ2-7 and V is TRBV5-6, with 7 bases fitting TRBD1. Unmatched junction bases numbered 4, after V lost 6 bases and J lost 1 base. CDR3 size: 13 residues. The germline V gene has CDR1 SGHDT and CDR2 YYEEEE. In DNA form, the CDR3 reads TGTGCCAGCAATCTACAGGGGTCCTACGAGCAGTACTTC. Translated, it gives CASNLQGSYEQYF.

V gene TRBV4-1 combines with J gene TRBJ2-5, with 13 bases lining up with TRBD2. Germline trimming cut 2 bases from V and 1 base from J; bases unmatched to any gene: 1. Germline-derived CDR1 and CDR2 are MGHRA and YSYEKL. The CDR3 covers 16 residues. CDR3 loop: CASSQTSGGAQETQYF. Here the CDR3 DNA reads TGCGCCAGCAGCCAAACTAGCGGGGGGGCCCAAGAGACCCAGTACTTC.

This clonotype was detected ten times or more. The V and J genes are TRBV7-9 and TRBJ2-3; no clear D. Germline CDR1 and CDR2: SEHNR and FQNEAQ (reference sequence). Deletions cut 5 bases from V and 6 bases from J, with 15 bases between. CDR3 length: 14 residues. The CDR3 nucleotides are TGTGCCAGCAGCCAGAACATTTGGTCGGATACGCAGTATTTT. Protein sequence: CASSQNIWSDTQYF.

This clonotype was observed a handful of times. CDR3 region: CSGLQETQYF. CDR3 DNA: TGCAGTGGCCTACAAGAGACCCAGTACTTC. The genes are TRBV20-1 and TRBJ2-5; no firm D call. CDR1 and CDR2 from the germline V gene are DFQATT and SNEGSKA (reference sequence). The V gene lost 7 bases and the J gene lost 2 bases, with 5 bases spanning the gap. The CDR3 extends over 10 amino acids.

The chain uses TRBV6-2 or TRBV6-3 and TRBJ1-2, with D possibly matching TRBD1 (6 bases). Trimming stripped 2 bases from V and 8 bases from J, with 21 bases between. The CDR3 totals 16 residues. Germline loops: CDR1 MNHEY, CDR2 SVGEGT. CDR3 DNA sequence: TGTGCCAGCAGTTACCTCCTGGGACAACCGAGACAGGGCTACACCTTC. This translates into CASSYLLGQPRQGYTF.

As to this clonotype: At one boundary the junction diverges from the germline segment, which might be a read error. The V and J genes are TRBV6-6 and TRBJ1-6; no clear D. Germline-derived CDR1 and CDR2 are MNHNY and SVGAGI (reference sequence). This CDR3 is built from 16 residues. The CDR3 spells CASTLGSSAYTSPLHF. CDR3 in DNA: TGTGCCAGCACCCTAGGGAGTAGCGCCTATACTTCACCCCTCCACTTT.

This clonotype was recorded at least ten times. The chain carries TRBV10-3 and TRBJ2-2; 8 positions match TRBD1. The CDR3 is made up of 16 amino acids. J was trimmed by 3 bases and V by 6 bases; bases with no gene match: 9. Per the germline V gene, CDR1 is ENHRY and CDR2 is SYGVKD. The CDR3 region has the DNA TGTGCCATCAGGTCGGACAGGGCTCTATACACCGGGGAGCTGTTTTTT. Translated, it gives CAIRSDRALYTGELFF.

Many counts were recorded for this clonotype. This sequence joins TRBV18 and TRBJ2-1; D is unresolved. Trimming took off 1 base at V and 6 bases at J, with 7 bases between the two ends. CDR1 is KGHSH, CDR2 LQKENI, per germline. The CDR3 is made up of 13 amino acids. CDR3: CASSPQGINEQFF. Written as DNA, the CDR3 is TGTGCCAGCTCACCACAGGGAATCAATGAGCAGTTCTTC. Based on the CDR3 plus reference TRBV18 and TRBJ2-1, the full variable domain is NAGVMQNPRHLVRRRGQEARLRCSPMKGHSHVYWYRQLPEEGLKFMVYLQKENIIDESGMPKERFSAEFPKEGPSILRIQQVVRGDSAAYFCASSPQGINEQFFGPGTRLTVL.

This rearrangement joins TRBV7-2 to TRBJ1-6, with 7 bases identical to TRBD1. The CDR3 sequence is 18 residues long. Germline V CDR1 and CDR2: SGHTA, FQGNSA. The V and J ends lost 4 bases and 9 bases, in that order; junction bases with no gene match: 18. Here the CDR3 reads CASSWASGTEFRGSPLHF. DNA of the CDR3: TGTGCCAGCAGCTGGGCCTCGGGGACAGAGTTTCGTGGTTCACCCCTCCACTTT.